These 13 T cell receptor beta chains share one sample of origin, sequenced in a study of cytomegalovirus exposure and HLA in healthy donors. PCR employed 60 Vbeta and 13 Jbeta primers. Profiling relied on immunoSEQ multiplex PCR, and the TCRdb table lists in-frame clones only, not all of them. The sample shows 160,000 or so clones, roughly 80% of them seen only once. Sequencing was done on a sample of PBMCs. Receptor source: a man aged 30 to 45 in good health and CMV-seronegative.

This clone was found a few times. V is TRBV27 and J is TRBJ1-6; D is possibly TRBD1 (6 bases). Germline loops: CDR1 MNHEY, CDR2 SMNVEV (reference sequence). V was shortened by 2 bases and J by 9 bases, with 23 bases between the two germline ends. The CDR3 consists of 18 residues. CDR3 nucleotides: TGTGCCAGCAGTTTAAGTCCCGCCAGACAGGTTATTGGTTCACCCCTCCACTTT. Translated: CASSLSPARQVIGSPLHF.

The chain carries TRBV6-1 and TRBJ2-2, with D unresolved. V lost 0 bases, J lost 9 bases, and 17 bases lay in between. This CDR3 spans 16 amino acids. Germline V CDR1 and CDR2: MNHNS, SASEGT. CDR3 residues: CASSEAMASRHRELFF. In DNA, the CDR3 is TGTGCCAGCAGTGAAGCGATGGCCTCCCGTCATCGGGAGCTGTTTTTT.

This chain links TRBV5-1 with TRBJ2-7; weak D call: TRBD1 (6 bases). V lost 0 bases, J lost 4 bases, and 14 bases lay in between. Germline lookup yields CDR1 SGHRS and CDR2 YFSETQ. The length of the CDR3 is 15 residues. The CDR3: CASSLAPGATYEQYF. Written as DNA, the CDR3 is TGCGCCAGCAGCTTGGCCCCAGGGGCGACGTACGAGCAGTACTTC.

V usage is TRBV6-1 and J usage is TRBJ2-1, with a tentative D call TRBD1 (6 bases). V lost 0 bases and J 2 bases, leaving 11 bases between the germline ends. This CDR3 contains 16 residues. Germline loops: CDR1 MNHNS, CDR2 SASEGT. The CDR3 nucleotides are TGTGCCAGCAGTGAAGCGACAGGAGAACCCTACAATGAGCAGTTCTTC. Encoded protein: CASSEATGEPYNEQFF.

The V call is TRBV4-3, the J call TRBJ1-2; tentative D call: TRBD1 (5 bases). This CDR3 region has 16 residues. CDR1 LGHNA and CDR2 YSLEER come from the germline V gene. V was pared by 1 base and J by 3 bases, with 15 bases between. Here the CDR3 DNA reads TGCGCCAGCAGCCAAGGCCCGGGGAGGGACTACTATGGCTACACCTTC. As protein: CASSQGPGRDYYGYTF.

This sequence joins TRBV27 and TRBJ1-2; a weak D match, TRBD1 (5 bases). The CDR3 spans 14 residues. Trimming left V 5 bases short and J 5 bases short, with 15 bases between. Germline loops: CDR1 MNHEY, CDR2 SMNVEV (reference sequence). The DNA of the CDR3 is TGTGCCAGCAGTCGGATCCAGGGTAGTTATGGCTACACCTTC. Amino acids: CASSRIQGSYGYTF.

The chain combines TRBV7-3 with TRBJ2-1; D unresolved. Between the trimmed V and J ends, which lost 5 bases and 8 bases, there was a span of 13 bases. Germline values: CDR1 SGHTA, CDR2 FQGTGA. This CDR3 spans 13 amino acids. As DNA, the CDR3 is TGTGCCAGCAGCCCATTCGCCGGGTATGAGCAGTTCTTC. Encoded protein: CASSPFAGYEQFF. The variable domain in full, completed from reference TRBV7-3 and TRBJ2-1, reads GAGVSQTPSNKVTEKGKYVELRCDPISGHTALYWYRQSLGQGPEFLIYFQGTGAADDSGLPNDRFFAVRPEGSVSTLKIQRTERGDSAVYLCASSPFAGYEQFFGPGTRLTVL.

The J gene is TRBJ1-2, the V gene TRBV29-1; D gene ambiguous. Trimming pared 5 bases from V and 8 bases from J, leaving 9 bases between. CDR3 size: 10 residues. Germline-derived CDR1 and CDR2 are SQVTM and ANQGSEA. CDR3 sequence (DNA): TGCAGCGTTCTGCAGGAAGGCTACACCTTC. It yields the protein CSVLQEGYTF.

V gene TRBV5-1 combines with J gene TRBJ2-4, with 11 bases aligning to TRBD1. V trimming: 3 bases; J trimming: 2 bases; junction bases outside the gene matches: 4. CDR1 is SGHRS and CDR2 is YFSETQ in the germline V gene. This CDR3 comprises 16 residues. The CDR3 DNA is TGCGCCAGCAGCTGGACAGGGGGCGATCCCAAAAACATTCAGTACTTC. This gives the protein CASSWTGGDPKNIQYF.

The chain couples TRBV27 to TRBJ2-7; a possible D gene is TRBD1 (6 bases). V was shortened by 5 bases and J by 7 bases, with 15 bases between the two germline ends. The germline V gene encodes CDR1 MNHEY and CDR2 SMNVEV (reference sequence). The CDR3 is made up of 13 amino acids. CDR3 amino acids: CASSITGPWEQYF. The CDR3 DNA is TGTGCCAGCAGTATAACAGGGCCGTGGGAGCAGTACTTC.

The V gene is TRBV15, the J gene TRBJ2-1; D gene unclear. The CDR3 has 14 amino acids. Trimming removed 5 bases from V and 0 bases from J, with 8 bases in between. Germline CDR1 reads LNHNV; CDR2 reads YYDKDF (reference sequence). CDR3 bases: TGTGCCACCAGCGTGTTGAGCTCCTACAATGAGCAGTTCTTC. Protein product: CATSVLSSYNEQFF.

This clone has only one observation. DNA of the CDR3: TGTGCCAGCAGACTGGTCGCAGGTAGCAATCAGCCCCAGCATTTT. It encodes CASRLVAGSNQPQHF. The chain carries TRBV6-5 and TRBJ1-5, with D unresolved. Germline V gene lookup returns CDR1 MNHEY and CDR2 SVGAGI. Trimming removed 6 bases from V and 0 bases from J, with 12 bases in between. The CDR3 consists of 15 residues.

The V and J genes are TRBV7-9 and TRBJ1-4, with 7 bases matching TRBD1. This CDR3 has 15 amino acids. Germline values: CDR1 SEHNR, CDR2 FQNEAQ (reference sequence). J gave up 10 bases and V 5 bases, and 13 bases lay outside the gene matches. The CDR3 nucleotides read TGTGCCAGCAGCGGACCCGGGACAGAAAACGTAAAACTGTTTTTT. It yields the protein CASSGPGTENVKLFF.